In its sample, the clone carrying this T cell receptor beta chain was seen many times. Its antigen is currently unknown. This entry belongs to a study of early T cells in non-severe SARS-CoV-2 infection. Study summary: Chains stayed unpaired after sequencing of bulk RNA from unsorted whole blood.

Individual cDNA molecules received unique molecular identifiers during library preparation. Each CDR3 protein is one row after TCRdb ran MiXCR on the 5' RACE reads. The data hold fewer than 100,000 distinct CDR3 sequences, with approximately 12% observed a single time. Broader study findings: Comparison of clonotypes with VDJdb favored anti-spike CD8 responses while missing private and CD4 specificities.

The trim removed 6 bases at V and 10 bases at J, leaving 6 bases unmatched. The length of the CDR3 is 13 residues. The gene calls are TRBV12-3 or TRBV12-4 and TRBJ1-6; TRBD1 aligns across 7 bases. The receptor was isolated from an adult who was a healthcare worker with PCR-confirmed SARS-CoV-2 infection or an uninfected control (not recorded which). The specimen sequenced was whole blood. The CDR3 reads CASRQGGESPLHF. CDR3 coding DNA: TGTGCCAGCAGGCAGGGGGGGGAATCACCCCTCCACTTT.